Each of the 8 T cell receptor beta chains below was sequenced from the same sample in a study of regulatory T cells in long-lasting Graves disease. The time point denotes: newly diagnosed GD, antithyroid drugs for less than 3 months. TCR sequences were obtained from RNA taken from PBMCs. Construction of TCR beta libraries relied on iRepertoire HTBI primers and on Arm-PCR targeting CDR3 regions. TCRdb reprocessed the multiplex PCR reads via MiXCR and lists one record per CDR3 protein. Of about half a million distinct CDR3 sequences listed, around 12% were seen once; the top ten hold roughly 8.9%. In addition, the sample was reused for a study of T cells in Graves' hyperthyroidism and ophthalmopathy.

Source: peripheral blood mononuclear cells (PBMCs), taken at new diagnosis, from a patient treated with antithyroid drugs. The receptors stem from a woman aged 25-40 years with Graves disease.

This clonotype was seen ten or more times. V usage is TRBV11-1 and J usage is TRBJ2-7; 9 nucleotides agree with TRBD1. CDR3 length equals 14 residues. In germline, CDR1 is SGHAT, CDR2 FQDESV (reference sequence). The V gene end was trimmed by 3 bases and the J gene end by 5 bases; junction bases not matched to a gene: 5. The CDR3 loop reads CASSFTGQGNEQYF. The DNA for the CDR3 is TGTGCCAGCAGCTTTACGGGACAGGGCAACGAGCAGTACTTC.

This clonotype came up a few times. The chain is built from TRBV6-1 and TRBJ2-7; D tentatively fits TRBD1 or TRBD2 (5 bases each). The V end lost 4 bases, the J end lost 3 bases, and 16 bases lay between the germline ends. Germline V gene data show CDR1 as MNHNS and CDR2 as SASEGT. The CDR3 has 15 amino acids. The CDR3 sequence is CASSVGWGTSYEQYF. The CDR3 nucleotides are TGTGCCAGCAGTGTTGGGTGGGGGACGAGCTACGAGCAGTACTTC.

This clonotype was seen more than once but under ten times. The chain has TRBV29-1 and TRBJ2-1; tentatively, D is TRBD2 (6 bases). Germline V gene sequence: CDR1 SQVTM, CDR2 ANQGSEA. This CDR3 comprises 11 residues. V lost 7 bases to trimming and J lost 8 bases, with 12 bases between them. The CDR3 here is CSAGSYDEQFF. The CDR3, as DNA: TGCAGCGCCGGGAGCTATGATGAGCAGTTCTTC.

There are many counts of this clonotype. The chain carries TRBV19 and TRBJ1-4; the D gene is possibly TRBD1 (6 bases). V shed 9 bases and J shed 8 bases, with 16 bases lying between them. CDR1 and CDR2 (germline): LNHDA, SQIVND (reference sequence). The CDR3 has 13 residues. The CDR3 protein is CASNQGTFEKLFF. The CDR3 DNA reads as TGTGCCAGCAACCAGGGGACCTTCGAAAAACTGTTTTTT. The entire variable domain, with the rest obtained from reference TRBV19 and TRBJ1-4, is as follows: DGGITQSPKYLFRKEGQNVTLSCEQNLNHDAMYWYRQDPGQGLRLIYYSQIVNDFQKGDIAEGYSVSREKKESFPLTVTSAQKNPTAFYLCASNQGTFEKLFFGSGTQLSVL.

This clonotype was seen a handful of times. V and J are TRBV6-5 and TRBJ2-1; TRBD2 aligns across 11 bases. The CDR3 is 15 amino acids. Germline V gene data show CDR1 as MNHEY and CDR2 as SVGAGI. Trimming cost V 0 bases and J 7 bases; bases outside gene matches: 2. The CDR3 region is CASSYSLAGGNEQFF. The DNA for the CDR3 is TGTGCCAGCAGTTACTCCCTAGCGGGAGGAAATGAGCAGTTCTTC.

The chain recombines TRBV27 with TRBJ1-2, with TRBD1 matching over 7 bases. CDR3 length: 14 residues. The germline CDR1 and CDR2 sequences are MNHEY and SMNVEV (reference sequence). The V gene end was trimmed by 6 bases and the J gene end by 4 bases; junction bases not matched to a gene: 8. The DNA for the CDR3 is TGTGCCAGCAGCCGGTCGACAGGGAGCTATGGCTACACCTTC. It codes for CASSRSTGSYGYTF.

This clonotype has a count of ten or more. The chain uses TRBV19 and TRBJ1-1; unclear D gene. The V and J ends lost 1 base and 0 bases respectively, with 9 bases between them. This CDR3 has 15 residues. Germline-derived CDR1 and CDR2 are LNHDA and SQIVND (reference sequence). CDR3 loop: CASSIGRIMNTEAFF. Here the CDR3 DNA reads TGTGCCAGTAGTATAGGGCGGATCATGAACACTGAAGCTTTCTTT.

This clonotype has a count of ten or more. The genes are TRBV7-8 and TRBJ2-3, with TRBD1 as a possible D gene (6 bases). V lost 7 bases and J lost 2, with 13 bases in between. The CDR3 consists of 14 residues. Germline V gene sequence: CDR1 SGHVS, CDR2 FQNEAQ. This CDR3 reads CASNNRGHTDTQYF. The CDR3 DNA is TGTGCCAGCAACAATCGGGGACACACAGATACGCAGTATTTT.